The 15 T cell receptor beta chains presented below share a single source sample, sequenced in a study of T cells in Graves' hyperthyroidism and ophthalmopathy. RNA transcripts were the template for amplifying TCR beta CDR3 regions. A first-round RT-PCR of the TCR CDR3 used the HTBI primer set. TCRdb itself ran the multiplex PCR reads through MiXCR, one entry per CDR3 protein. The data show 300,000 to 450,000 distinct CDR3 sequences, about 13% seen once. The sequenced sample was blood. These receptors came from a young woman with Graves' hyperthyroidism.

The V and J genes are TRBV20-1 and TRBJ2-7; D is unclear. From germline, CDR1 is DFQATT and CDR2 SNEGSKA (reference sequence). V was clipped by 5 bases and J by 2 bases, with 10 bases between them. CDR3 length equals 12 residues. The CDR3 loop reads CSAPAGTYEQYF. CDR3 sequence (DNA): TGCAGTGCTCCTGCAGGAACCTACGAGCAGTACTTC.

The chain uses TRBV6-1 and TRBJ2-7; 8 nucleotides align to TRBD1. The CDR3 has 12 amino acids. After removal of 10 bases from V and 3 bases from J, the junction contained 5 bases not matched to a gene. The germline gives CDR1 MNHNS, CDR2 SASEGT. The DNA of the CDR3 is TGTGCCAACGGACAGGGAGGCTACGAGCAGTACTTC. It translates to CANGQGGYEQYF.

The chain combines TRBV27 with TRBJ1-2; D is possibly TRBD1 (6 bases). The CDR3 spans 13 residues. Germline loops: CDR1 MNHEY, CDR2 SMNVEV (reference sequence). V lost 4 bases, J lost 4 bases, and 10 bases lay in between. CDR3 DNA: TGTGCCAGCAGTTCGGGGGGCTTCTATGGCTACACCTTC. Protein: CASSSGGFYGYTF.

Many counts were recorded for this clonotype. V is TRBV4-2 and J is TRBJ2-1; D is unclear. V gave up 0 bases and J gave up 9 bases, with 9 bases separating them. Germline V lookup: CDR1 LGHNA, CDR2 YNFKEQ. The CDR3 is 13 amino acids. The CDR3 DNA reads TGTGCCAGCAGCCAAGAGGGCCGTGGTGAGCAGTTCTTC. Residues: CASSQEGRGEQFF.

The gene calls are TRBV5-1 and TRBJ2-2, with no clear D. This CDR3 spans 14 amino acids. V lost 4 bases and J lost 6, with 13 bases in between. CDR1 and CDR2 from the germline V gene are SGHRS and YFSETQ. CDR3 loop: CASSPRTGSGELFF. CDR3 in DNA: TGCGCCAGCAGCCCCCGGACGGGTTCCGGGGAGCTGTTTTTT.

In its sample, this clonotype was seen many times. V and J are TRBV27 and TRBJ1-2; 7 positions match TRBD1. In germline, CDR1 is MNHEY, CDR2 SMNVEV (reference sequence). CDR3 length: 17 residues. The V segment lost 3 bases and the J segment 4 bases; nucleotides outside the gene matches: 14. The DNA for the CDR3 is TGTGCCAGCAGTTTCCGGGGACAGTCCCTGAACCTCTATGGCTACACCTTC. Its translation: CASSFRGQSLNLYGYTF.

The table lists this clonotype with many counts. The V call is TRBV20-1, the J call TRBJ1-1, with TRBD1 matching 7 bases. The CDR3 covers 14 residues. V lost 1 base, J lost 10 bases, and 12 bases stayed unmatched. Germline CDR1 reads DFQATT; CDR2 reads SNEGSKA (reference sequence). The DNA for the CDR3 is TGCAGTGCTAGAGGACGCCCGGGGGCAGGGGGAGCTTTCTTT. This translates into CSARGRPGAGGAFF.

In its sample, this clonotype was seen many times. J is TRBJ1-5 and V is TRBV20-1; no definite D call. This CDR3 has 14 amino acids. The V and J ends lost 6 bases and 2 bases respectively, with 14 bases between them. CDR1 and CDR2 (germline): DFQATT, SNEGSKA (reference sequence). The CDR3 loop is CSAPVGWGNQPQHF. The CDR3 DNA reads TGCAGTGCACCGGTGGGGTGGGGCAATCAGCCCCAGCATTTT.

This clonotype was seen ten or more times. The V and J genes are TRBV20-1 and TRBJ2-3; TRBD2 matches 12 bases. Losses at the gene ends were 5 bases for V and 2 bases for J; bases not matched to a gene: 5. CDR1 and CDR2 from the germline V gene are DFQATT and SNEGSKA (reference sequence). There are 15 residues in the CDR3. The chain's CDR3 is CSASGLAGYTDTQYF. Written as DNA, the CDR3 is TGCAGTGCTTCCGGACTAGCGGGATACACAGATACGCAGTATTTT.

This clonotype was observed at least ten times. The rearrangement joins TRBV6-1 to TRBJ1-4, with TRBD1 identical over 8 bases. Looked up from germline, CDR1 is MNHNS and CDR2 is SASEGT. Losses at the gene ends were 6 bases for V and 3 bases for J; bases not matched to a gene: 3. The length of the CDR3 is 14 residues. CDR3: CASRPTGANEKLFF. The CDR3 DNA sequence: TGTGCCAGCAGGCCGACAGGGGCTAATGAAAAACTGTTTTTT.

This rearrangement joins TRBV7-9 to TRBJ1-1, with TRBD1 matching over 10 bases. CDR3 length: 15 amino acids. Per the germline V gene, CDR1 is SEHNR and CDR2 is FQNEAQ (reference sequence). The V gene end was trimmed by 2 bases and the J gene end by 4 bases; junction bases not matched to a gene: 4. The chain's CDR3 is CASSLRDRGTTEAFF. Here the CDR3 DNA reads TGTGCCAGCAGCTTACGGGACAGGGGAACCACTGAAGCTTTCTTT.

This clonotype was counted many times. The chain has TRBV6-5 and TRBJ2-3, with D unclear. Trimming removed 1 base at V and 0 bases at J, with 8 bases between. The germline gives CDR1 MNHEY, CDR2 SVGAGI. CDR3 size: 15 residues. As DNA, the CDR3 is TGTGCCAGCAGTTACTATGGGAAAAGCACAGATACGCAGTATTTT. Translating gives CASSYYGKSTDTQYF.

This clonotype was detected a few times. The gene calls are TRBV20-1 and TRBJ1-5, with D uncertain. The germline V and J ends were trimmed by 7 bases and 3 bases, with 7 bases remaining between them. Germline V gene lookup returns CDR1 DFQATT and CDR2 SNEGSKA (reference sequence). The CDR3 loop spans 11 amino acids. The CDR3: CSGGHNQPQHF. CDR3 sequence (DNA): TGCAGTGGCGGTCACAATCAGCCCCAGCATTTT.

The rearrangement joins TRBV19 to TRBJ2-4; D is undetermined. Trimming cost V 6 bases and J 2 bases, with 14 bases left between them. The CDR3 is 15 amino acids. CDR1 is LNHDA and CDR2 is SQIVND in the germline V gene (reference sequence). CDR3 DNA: TGTGCCAGTAGCTCCCAGGACCTCCCCAAAAACATTCAGTACTTC. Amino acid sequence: CASSSQDLPKNIQYF.

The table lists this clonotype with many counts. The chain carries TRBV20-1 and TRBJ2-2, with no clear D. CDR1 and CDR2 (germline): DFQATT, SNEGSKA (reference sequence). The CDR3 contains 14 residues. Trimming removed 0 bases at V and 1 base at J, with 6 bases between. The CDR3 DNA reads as TGCAGTGCTAGAGATTTCGGGAACACCGGGGAGCTGTTTTTT. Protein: CSARDFGNTGELFF.